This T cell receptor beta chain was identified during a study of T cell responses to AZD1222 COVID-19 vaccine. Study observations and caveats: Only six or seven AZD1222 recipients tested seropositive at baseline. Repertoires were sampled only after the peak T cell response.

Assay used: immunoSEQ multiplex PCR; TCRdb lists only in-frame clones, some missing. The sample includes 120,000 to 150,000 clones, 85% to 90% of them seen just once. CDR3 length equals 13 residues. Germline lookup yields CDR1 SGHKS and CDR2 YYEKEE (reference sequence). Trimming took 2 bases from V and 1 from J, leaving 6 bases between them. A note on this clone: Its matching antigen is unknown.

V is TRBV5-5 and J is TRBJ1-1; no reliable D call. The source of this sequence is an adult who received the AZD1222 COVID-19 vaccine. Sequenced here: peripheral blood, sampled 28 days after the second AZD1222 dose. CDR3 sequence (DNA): TGTGCCAGCAGCTTCGGAGCGAACACTGAAGCTTTCTTT. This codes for CASSFGANTEAFF.